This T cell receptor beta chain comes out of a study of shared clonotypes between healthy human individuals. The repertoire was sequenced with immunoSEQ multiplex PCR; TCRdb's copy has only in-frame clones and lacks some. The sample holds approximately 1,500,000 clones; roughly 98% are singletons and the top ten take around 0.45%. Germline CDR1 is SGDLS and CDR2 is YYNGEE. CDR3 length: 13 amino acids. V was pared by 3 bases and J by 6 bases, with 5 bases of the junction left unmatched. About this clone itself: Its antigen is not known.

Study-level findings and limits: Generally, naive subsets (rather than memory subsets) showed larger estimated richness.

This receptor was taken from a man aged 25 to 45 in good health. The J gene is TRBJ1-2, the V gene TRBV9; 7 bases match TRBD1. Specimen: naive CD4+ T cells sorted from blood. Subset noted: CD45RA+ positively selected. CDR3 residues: CASSATGVDGYTF. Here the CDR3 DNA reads TGTGCCAGCAGCGCAACAGGGGTTGATGGCTACACCTTC.